This T cell receptor (beta chain) was observed in a study of T cells of healthy individuals. TCRdb independently ran MiXCR on the 5' RACE reads; one entry per CDR3 protein. The sample consists of tens of thousands of distinct CDR3 sequences, about 5% of them appearing once. The CDR3 spans 13 residues. The germline gives CDR1 MNHEY, CDR2 SMNVEV (reference sequence). V lost 2 bases and J 3 bases, leaving 5 bases between the germline ends. The clonotype was recovered from a female donor in good health. The chain is built from TRBV27 and TRBJ1-5; unclear D gene. CDR3 DNA: TGTGCCAGCAGTTTACGCGTCAATCAGCCCCAGCATTTT. Protein: CASSLRVNQPQHF.